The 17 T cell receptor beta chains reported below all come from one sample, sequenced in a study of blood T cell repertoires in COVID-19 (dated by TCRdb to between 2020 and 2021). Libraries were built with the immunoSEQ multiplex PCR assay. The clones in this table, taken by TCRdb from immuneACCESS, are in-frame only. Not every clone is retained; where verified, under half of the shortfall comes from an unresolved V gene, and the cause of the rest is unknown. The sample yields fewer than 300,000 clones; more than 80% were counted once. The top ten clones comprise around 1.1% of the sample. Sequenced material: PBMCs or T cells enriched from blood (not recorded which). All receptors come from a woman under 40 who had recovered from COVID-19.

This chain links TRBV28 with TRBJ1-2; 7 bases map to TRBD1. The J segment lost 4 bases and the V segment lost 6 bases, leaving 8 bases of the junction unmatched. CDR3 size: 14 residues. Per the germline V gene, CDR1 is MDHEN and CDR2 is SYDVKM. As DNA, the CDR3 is TGTGCCAGCAGAGGATCGGACAGGAGCTATGGCTACACCTTC. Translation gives CASRGSDRSYGYTF.

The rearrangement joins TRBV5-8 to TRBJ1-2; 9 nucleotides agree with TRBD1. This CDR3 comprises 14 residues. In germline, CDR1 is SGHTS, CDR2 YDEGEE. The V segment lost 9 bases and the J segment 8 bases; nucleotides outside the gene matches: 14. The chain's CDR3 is CAILDRGMSKGYTF. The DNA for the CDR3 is TGTGCCATCTTGGACAGGGGAATGAGTAAGGGCTACACCTTC.

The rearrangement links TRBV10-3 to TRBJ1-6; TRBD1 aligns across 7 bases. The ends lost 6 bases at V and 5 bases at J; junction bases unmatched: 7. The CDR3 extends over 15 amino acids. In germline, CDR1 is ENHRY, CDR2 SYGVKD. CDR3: CAIRRGTENNSPLHF. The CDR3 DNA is TGTGCCATCAGGCGCGGGACAGAGAATAATTCACCCCTCCACTTT.

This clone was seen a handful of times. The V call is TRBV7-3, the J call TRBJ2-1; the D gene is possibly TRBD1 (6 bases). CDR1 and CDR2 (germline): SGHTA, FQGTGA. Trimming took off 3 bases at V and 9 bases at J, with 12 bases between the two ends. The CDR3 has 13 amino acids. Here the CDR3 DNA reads TGTGCCAGCAGCTTTGACCTGGACAGTGAGCAGTTCTTC. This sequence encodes CASSFDLDSEQFF.

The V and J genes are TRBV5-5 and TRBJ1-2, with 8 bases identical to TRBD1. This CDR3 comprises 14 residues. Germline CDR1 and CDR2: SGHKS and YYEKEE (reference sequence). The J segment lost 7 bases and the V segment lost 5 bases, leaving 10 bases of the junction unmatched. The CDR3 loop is CASRRQTGVGGYTF. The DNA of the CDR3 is TGTGCCAGCAGGCGGCAGACAGGGGTGGGTGGCTACACCTTC.

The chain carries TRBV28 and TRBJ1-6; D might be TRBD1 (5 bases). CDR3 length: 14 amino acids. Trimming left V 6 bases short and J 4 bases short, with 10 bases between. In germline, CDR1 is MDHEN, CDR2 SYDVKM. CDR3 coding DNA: TGTGCCAGCAGCCCAGGGTATTATAATTCACCCCTCCACTTT. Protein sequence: CASSPGYYNSPLHF. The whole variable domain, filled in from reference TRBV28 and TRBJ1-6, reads DVKVTQSSRYLVKRTGEKVFLECVQDMDHENMFWYRQDPGLGLRLIYFSYDVKMKEKGDIPEGYSVSREKKERFSLILESASTNQTSMYLCASSPGYYNSPLHFGNGTRLTVT.

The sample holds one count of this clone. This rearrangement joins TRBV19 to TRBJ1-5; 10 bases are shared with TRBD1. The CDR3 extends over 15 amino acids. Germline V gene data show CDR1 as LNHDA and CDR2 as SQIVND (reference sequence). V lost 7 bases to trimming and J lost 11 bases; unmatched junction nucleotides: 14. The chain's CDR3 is CASTQTPGQGIAQHF. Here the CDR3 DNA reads TGTGCCAGTACTCAAACACCGGGACAGGGGATTGCCCAGCATTTT. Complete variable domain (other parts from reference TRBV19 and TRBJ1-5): DGGITQSPKYLFRKEGQNVTLSCEQNLNHDAMYWYRQDPGQGLRLIYYSQIVNDFQKGDIAEGYSVSREKKESFPLTVTSAQKNPTAFYLCASTQTPGQGIAQHFGDGTRLSIL.

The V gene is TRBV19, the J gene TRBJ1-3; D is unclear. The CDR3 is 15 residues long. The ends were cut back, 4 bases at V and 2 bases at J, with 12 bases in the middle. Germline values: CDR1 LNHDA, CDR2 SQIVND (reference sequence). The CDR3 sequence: CASSTPFGAGNTIYF. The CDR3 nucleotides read TGTGCCAGTAGTACCCCGTTCGGGGCTGGAAACACCATATATTTT.

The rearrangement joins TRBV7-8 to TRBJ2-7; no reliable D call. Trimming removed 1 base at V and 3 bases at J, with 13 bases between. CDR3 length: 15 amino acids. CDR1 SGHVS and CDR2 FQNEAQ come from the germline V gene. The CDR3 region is CASSLVQELYYEQYF. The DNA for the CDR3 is TGTGCCAGCAGCTTAGTTCAAGAGCTTTACTACGAGCAGTACTTC.

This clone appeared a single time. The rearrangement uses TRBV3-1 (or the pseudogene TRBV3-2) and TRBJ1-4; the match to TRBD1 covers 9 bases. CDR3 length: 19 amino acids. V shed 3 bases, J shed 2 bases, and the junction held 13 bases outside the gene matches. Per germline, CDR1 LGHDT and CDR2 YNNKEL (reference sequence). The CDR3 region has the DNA TGTGCCAGCAGCCATCTTTACCGGGACAGGGAATCTACTAATGAAAAACTGTTTTTT. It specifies CASSHLYRDRESTNEKLFF.

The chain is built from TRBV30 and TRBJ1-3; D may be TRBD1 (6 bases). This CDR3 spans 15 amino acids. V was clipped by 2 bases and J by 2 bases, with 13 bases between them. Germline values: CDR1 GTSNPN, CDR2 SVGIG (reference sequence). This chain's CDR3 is CAWSPDGTPGNTIYF. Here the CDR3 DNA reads TGTGCCTGGAGTCCCGACGGGACACCTGGAAACACCATATATTTT.

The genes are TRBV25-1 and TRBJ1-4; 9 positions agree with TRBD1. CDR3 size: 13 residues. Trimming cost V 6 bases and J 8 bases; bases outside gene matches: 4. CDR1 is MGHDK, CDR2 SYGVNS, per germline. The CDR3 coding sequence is TGTGCCAGCAGAGACAGGGGGGAAGAAAAACTGTTTTTT. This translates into CASRDRGEEKLFF.

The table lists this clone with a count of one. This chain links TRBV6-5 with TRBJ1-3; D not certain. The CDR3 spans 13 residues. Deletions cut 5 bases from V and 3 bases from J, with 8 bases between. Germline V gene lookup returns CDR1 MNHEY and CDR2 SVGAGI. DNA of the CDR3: TGTGCCAGCAGTCCAAGCTTTGGAAACACCATATATTTT. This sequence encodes CASSPSFGNTIYF.

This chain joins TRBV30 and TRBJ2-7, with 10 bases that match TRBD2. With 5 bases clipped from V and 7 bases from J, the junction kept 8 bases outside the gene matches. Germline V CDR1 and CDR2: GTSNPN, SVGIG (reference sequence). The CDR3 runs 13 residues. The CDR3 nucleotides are TGTGCCTGGGAGCGGGAGGGCCGTCGGGAGCAGTACTTC. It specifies CAWEREGRREQYF.

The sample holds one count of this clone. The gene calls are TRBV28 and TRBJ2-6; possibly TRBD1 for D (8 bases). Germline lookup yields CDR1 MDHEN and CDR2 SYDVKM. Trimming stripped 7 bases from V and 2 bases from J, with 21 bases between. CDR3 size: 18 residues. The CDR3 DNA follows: TGTGCCAGCATAAGACAGGGGAGGGTTTTAACTGGGGCCAACGTCCTGACTTTC. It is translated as CASIRQGRVLTGANVLTF.

CDR3 nucleotides: TGTGCCAGCAGCTTAGCCGCAGGGCTCTCCTACAATGAGCAGTTCTTC. Translating it yields CASSLAAGLSYNEQFF. The gene calls are TRBV7-9 and TRBJ2-1, with D perhaps TRBD1 (5 bases). The germline V gene encodes CDR1 SEHNR and CDR2 FQNEAQ (reference sequence). The CDR3 has 16 amino acids. V was cut by 0 bases and J by 0 bases, with 9 bases left in between.

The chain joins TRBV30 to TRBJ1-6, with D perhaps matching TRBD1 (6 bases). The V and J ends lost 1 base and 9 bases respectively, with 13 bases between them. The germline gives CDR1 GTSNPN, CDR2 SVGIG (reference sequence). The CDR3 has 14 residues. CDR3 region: CAWSGGGRSSPLHF. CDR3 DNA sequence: TGTGCCTGGAGTGGGGGGGGCAGAAGTTCACCCCTCCACTTT.